This TCR beta chain was found in a study of cytomegalovirus exposure and HLA in healthy donors. Whole-study findings and limits: The study labeled roughly 160 TCR beta chains cytomegalovirus-associated. Around 18,000 TCR beta sequences were associated with HLA alleles at 0.05 false discovery rate in a later analysis. CMV serostatus was the only immune exposure information that was available.

As concerns this clone: Antigen: not known.

Per the germline V gene, CDR1 is LNHDA and CDR2 is SQIVND (reference sequence). The CDR3 spans 15 residues. Trimming cost V 8 bases and J 0 bases; bases outside gene matches: 8. Amplification used 60 Vbeta primers and 13 Jbeta primers. Clones were read by immunoSEQ multiplex PCR, and TCRdb kept only the in-frame ones, dropping some. The sample records 150,000 to 200,000 clones, around 83% being singletons. The chain carries TRBV19 and TRBJ2-7, with 9 positions matching TRBD1. The sequence derives from a male donor in good health and CMV-seropositive. The source material was PBMCs. The CDR3 loop is CASRTGGRGSYEQYF. The CDR3 DNA reads as TGTGCCAGTCGAACAGGGGGCAGGGGCTCCTACGAGCAGTACTTC.